The clone carrying this TCR beta chain has just a few counts. Its specificity is not known. The donors, nominally healthy at sampling, likely had unrecorded immune exposures. This CDR3 region has 13 residues. The junction had 5 bases not matched to a gene; V was cut back by 5 bases and J by 4 bases. Germline CDR1 SGHRS, CDR2 YFSETQ. These data belong to a study of cytomegalovirus exposure and HLA in healthy donors. In the PCR, 60 Vbeta and 13 Jbeta primers were used. The protocol was immunoSEQ multiplex PCR, while the TCRdb copy is restricted to in-frame clones and leaves out a portion. The repertoire consists of some 150,000 clones, with approximately 87% occurring once and the leading ten covering 5.2%. Study-level points and caveats: There was a cluster of highly shared sequence variants that was likely a sequencing artifact. Cytomegalovirus-associated status was assigned to about 170 TCR beta chains. A prior analysis recorded that most TCR beta V segments were productive about 87% or about 30% of the time.

The J gene is TRBJ1-1, the V gene TRBV5-1, with 7 nucleotides matching TRBD1. Sequenced material: PBMCs. The sequence derives from a woman in her 30s in good health and CMV-seronegative. The DNA of the CDR3 is TGCGCCAGCAGGATAGACAGGGCCACTGAAGCTTTCTTT. This sequence encodes CASRIDRATEAFF.